This passage covers 12 T cell receptor beta chains from one sample sequenced in a study of T cells in tuberculosis (dated by TCRdb to 2016 to 2019). Libraries were made using the immunoSEQ multiplex PCR assay. The table was pulled from immuneACCESS by TCRdb, which kept in-frame rearrangements only. Such tables lose some clones; where checked, under half of the loss comes from unresolved V genes, and the rest has no known cause. This sample lists under 35,000 clones; 92% were detected once. Jointly, the top ten make up about 7.7% of the sample. In light of the paper, this sample's time point label describes: new active TB diagnosis, blood taken before or within 7 days of starting treatment. Sequenced material: PBMCs, taken at tuberculosis diagnosis. The source is an adult with tuberculosis. Some clones in this sample may be carry-over from other donors' samples.

This clone showed up just once. The chain recombines TRBV7-8 with TRBJ1-5; D call uncertain. The germline V gene encodes CDR1 SGHVS and CDR2 FQNEAQ. The CDR3 contains 15 residues. Trimming stripped 4 bases from V and 2 bases from J, with 12 bases between. CDR3 amino acids: CASSSRPDGNQPQHF. The CDR3 region has the DNA TGTGCCAGCAGCTCGAGGCCAGACGGCAATCAGCCCCAGCATTTT.

The gene calls are TRBV19 and TRBJ2-1; 12 nucleotides line up with TRBD2. Germline V gene data show CDR1 as LNHDA and CDR2 as SQIVND (reference sequence). CDR3 length: 17 amino acids. The V and J ends lost 2 bases and 2 bases, in that order; junction bases with no gene match: 4. The CDR3 DNA reads TGTGCCAGTAGTATATTAAGGACTAGCGGGGCCTACAATGAGCAGTTCTTC. It translates to CASSILRTSGAYNEQFF.

The rearrangement joins TRBV4-1 to TRBJ2-7; 10 nucleotides agree with TRBD1. The CDR3 has 15 amino acids. CDR1 and CDR2 from the germline V gene are MGHRA and YSYEKL. Trimming at V came to 3 bases and at J to 2 bases, leaving 4 bases not matched to a gene. The CDR3 here is CASSHIGQGAYEQYF. CDR3 DNA: TGCGCCAGCAGCCATATTGGACAGGGGGCCTACGAGCAGTACTTC.

In its sample, this clone was seen a few times. J is TRBJ1-6 and V is TRBV11-2, with D perhaps TRBD1 (5 bases). This CDR3 is built from 14 residues. Deletions cut 1 base from V and 10 bases from J, with 11 bases between. CDR1 is SGHAT, CDR2 FQNNGV, per germline. CDR3: CASSLGAGGSPLHF. The CDR3 region has the DNA TGTGCCAGCAGCTTAGGGGCGGGGGGATCACCCCTCCACTTT.

This clone was observed a single time. This chain joins TRBV7-6 and TRBJ2-7; 8 bases are a match to TRBD1. In germline, CDR1 is SGHVS, CDR2 FNYEAQ. CDR3 length equals 15 residues. J was trimmed by 1 base and V by 5 bases; bases with no gene match: 7. CDR3 sequence (DNA): TGTGCCAGCAGCAAGACCGGGACAGGATCCTACGAGCAGTACTTC. Translated, it gives CASSKTGTGSYEQYF.

The chain employs TRBV18 and TRBJ1-2; D ambiguous. The CDR3 extends over 13 amino acids. V lost 1 base and J lost 5, with 8 bases in between. The germline gives CDR1 KGHSH, CDR2 LQKENI. The DNA of the CDR3 is TGTGCCAGCTCACCACAGAAGCCTTATGGCTACACCTTC. Translation gives CASSPQKPYGYTF.

The gene calls are TRBV5-5 and TRBJ2-4; TRBD1 aligns across 9 bases. CDR1 and CDR2 (germline): SGHKS, YYEKEE (reference sequence). After removal of 6 bases from V and 0 bases from J, the junction contained 10 bases not matched to a gene. The CDR3 runs 17 residues. The CDR3 region is CASTGRTGALAKNIQYF. The CDR3 DNA follows: TGTGCCAGCACCGGCCGGACAGGGGCGCTAGCCAAAAACATTCAGTACTTC.

This chain links TRBV7-6 with TRBJ2-1; D is perhaps TRBD1 (6 bases). CDR3 length equals 13 residues. Germline CDR1 SGHVS, CDR2 FNYEAQ. Trimming removed 5 bases at V and 9 bases at J, with 14 bases between. In DNA form, the CDR3 reads TGTGCCAGCAGCCCGACAGGCCGACCTGAGCAGTTCTTC. Residues: CASSPTGRPEQFF. Using reference TRBV7-6 and TRBJ2-1 for the parts outside the CDR3, the full variable domain is GAGVSQSPRYKVTKRGQDVALRCDPISGHVSLYWYRQALGQGPEFLTYFNYEAQQDKSGLPNDRFSAERPEGSISTLTIQRTEQRDSAMYRCASSPTGRPEQFFGPGTRLTVL.

This chain joins TRBV30 and TRBJ1-5, with D perhaps TRBD1 (6 bases). V dropped 3 bases and J dropped 4 bases, with 28 bases sitting between them. The CDR3 runs 19 residues. Per the germline V gene, CDR1 is GTSNPN and CDR2 is SVGIG (reference sequence). The CDR3 reads CAWRASQRTVEQPNQPQHF. The DNA of the CDR3 is TGTGCCTGGAGGGCCTCTCAGAGGACAGTCGAGCAACCTAATCAGCCCCAGCATTTT.

This clone has just one count. V is TRBV7-7 and J is TRBJ1-1; possible D gene TRBD1, 5 bases. The CDR3 covers 13 residues. CDR1 and CDR2 from the germline V gene are SSHAT and FNYEAQ (reference sequence). The V gene lost 10 bases and the J gene lost 6 bases, with 18 bases spanning the gap. The CDR3 is CAIPPETGSEAFF. In DNA form, the CDR3 reads TGTGCCATCCCCCCCGAAACAGGTTCTGAAGCTTTCTTT.

J is TRBJ2-3 and V is TRBV5-4, with a weak D call TRBD1 (6 bases). V was pared by 4 bases and J by 4 bases, with 25 bases between. Germline V gene data show CDR1 as SGHNT and CDR2 as YYREEE (reference sequence). The CDR3 covers 18 residues. CDR3 DNA: TGTGCCAGCAGCCCCAGTGGTTTCACAGGGATACAGGCAGATACGCAGTATTTT. This sequence encodes CASSPSGFTGIQADTQYF.

The chain couples TRBV19 to TRBJ1-2, with D possibly TRBD1 on 6 matching bases. Trimming left V 3 bases short and J 7 bases short, with 12 bases between. This CDR3 comprises 13 residues. The germline V gene has CDR1 LNHDA and CDR2 SQIVND (reference sequence). The CDR3 DNA is TGTGCCAGTAGTATTTCGACAGGAGGTGGCTACACCTTC. This sequence encodes CASSISTGGGYTF. Full variable domain (missing parts from reference TRBV19 and TRBJ1-2): DGGITQSPKYLFRKEGQNVTLSCEQNLNHDAMYWYRQDPGQGLRLIYYSQIVNDFQKGDIAEGYSVSREKKESFPLTVTSAQKNPTAFYLCASSISTGGGYTFGSGTRLTVV.